The TCR beta chain under discussion was sequenced for a study of shared clonotypes between healthy human individuals (dated by TCRdb to 2018 to 2021). For context, the study as a whole: The cohort comprised a couple of women and three men aged 18 to 49 years. For each donor, CD4 naive and CD4 memory were each given three plates, CD8 naive was given two plates, and CD8 memory was given one plate. To estimate repertoire size and how much clonotypes are shared between individuals, the study performed deep sequencing of blood TCR repertoires from a handful of healthy adults. To increase sequencing depth and limit assay-specific biases, TCR repertoire library preparation and sequencing were carried out by different laboratories using diverse techniques. Between about 0.85 and 8.9 billion PBMCs per donor were obtained by leukapheresis. Beyond this particular receptor, the publication reports: Incomplete sequencing was indicated by rarefaction of sorted-subset datasets, despite the large sequencing depth. Naive subsets generally had larger estimated clonotype richness than memory subsets. Because the study included only a small number of donors, the genetic and exposure-history diversity represented was limited. Based on pairwise subsampling, the degree of clonotype sharing among donors was expected to be affected by sequencing depth. Roughly 5.2% of naive CD4, 3.5% of naive CD8, roughly 2.4% of memory CD4, and approximately 0.4% of memory CD8 clonotypes were shared across a handful of donors. Sampling was limited to blood, and TCR repertoires in tissue likely differ from TCR repertoires in blood. Higher generation probabilities were observed for clonotypes shared by all four sorted-subset donors than for non-shared clonotypes.

With respect to this clone: It lacks a known antigen. No per-base quality is available; no much larger clone lies one base away.

For the CD8 naive samples, CD45RO-negative cells were positively selected for CCR7, yielding a CD45RA+CCR7+ population from which TemRA cells were excluded. The donors were healthy, HIV-negative adults who had no recently reported acute infections or vaccinations. Every donor was a Caucasian adult living in Nashville, Tennessee, USA. Blood was obtained by leukapheresis, after which PBMCs were separated by Ficoll-Histopaque density gradient centrifugation and cryopreserved in liquid nitrogen vapor phase. Analytical flow cytometry was used to check the purity and quantity of each magnetically sorted T cell population. Genomic DNA was isolated from every sorted fraction and measured by UV absorbance on a Nanodrop 2000c. Trimming accounts for 4 bases at V and 6 bases at J, while the number of junction bases matched to no gene is 12. From its cysteine to its phenylalanine, the CDR3 spans 15 amino acids. This entry keeps only the CDR3 DNA: 45 bases, framed from base 1. The germline V gene provides CDR1 SGHDN and CDR2 FVKESK.

Using the deep immunoSEQ assay, TCR CDR3 regions were amplified from genomic DNA by multiplex PCR. Extracted genomic DNA from each cell subset was distributed evenly across all wells of several immunoSEQ 96-well plates, and each plate was treated as a replicate. For sorted subsets, roughly 200 ng of genomic DNA, equivalent to about 30,000 T cell genomes, went into each replicate PCR. The purified libraries were quantified using a Qubit 3.0 fluorometer, sized with a Bioanalyzer 2100, and then quantified again using the KAPA Library Quantification kit. Each immunoSEQ 96-well plate was sequenced on its own single-read 150-cycle Illumina NextSeq 550 flow cell. Under the source paper's analysis protocol: Because only junctional sequences without quality scores were contained in the immunoSEQ output, filtering matching that applied to full-length reads could not be performed. Sequences were annotated with PyIR, a Python wrapper for IgBLAST v1.9, using IMGT germline references to assign V/J genes and CDR3. Any read was removed if the V/J assignment was weak (E-value above 1e-6), the CDR3 was missing, or the read contained stop codons, out-of-frame junctions, or ambiguous translated residues. A V3J clonotype was defined by an identical inferred V gene, J gene, and CDR3 amino acid sequence. Percentage overlap between repertoires was computed as shared unique clonotypes divided by the size of the smaller repertoire. Repertoire richness was assessed with RTK rarefaction, the Chao1 estimator, and Recon v2.1 estimates of unobserved clonotypes. Generation probabilities for all TCRbeta clonotypes obtained by the gDNA method from a few donors were computed using OLGA. Not all clones reach the TCRdb copy of this immuneACCESS table, which keeps in-frame sequences only. Checked studies attribute under half of the gap to unresolved V genes and leave the rest unexplained. Clone size and the V and J calls come from that table; the DNA yielded D and trimming. The sample records 1.5 million to 2.5 million clones, roughly 95% of which are singletons. Clones ranked in the top ten supply more than 0.95% of the sample.

The sample taken for sequencing was naive CD8+ T cells sorted from blood. This specimen's cell subset or site label, per the study, means: CD45RA+CCR7+. The TCR was taken from a man aged 18 to 30 in good health. The chain couples TRBV14 to TRBJ2-7, with TRBD2 matching 7 junction bases. The CDR3 is CASSLGLVSNPEQYF. The bases are TGTGCCAGCAGCCTCGGACTAGTGAGTAACCCCGAGCAGTACTTC.